These T cell receptor beta chains were read from a single sample in a study of T cell changes during pregnancy in multiple sclerosis. Only in-frame clones appear in the TCRdb table, and some are missing; sequencing was by immunoSEQ multiplex PCR. The sample records 80,000 to 100,000 clones, 91% being singletons. The sample here was peripheral blood, taken after pregnancy. Receptor source: a female donor in good health, enrolled as a control in a pregnancy study. The CDR3 runs from the conserved cysteine through the conserved F or W. D genes are given only for firm matches. Only some rows state a clone size, as once, few, many or a class for expanded clones.

J gene | clone size | D gene | V gene | CDR3 length | CDR3 protein | CDR3 DNA
TRBJ2-3 | . | . | TRBV5-1 | 16 | CASSSTRGQWRDTQYF | TGCGCCAGCAGCTCCACCAGGGGTCAATGGCGAGATACGCAGTATTTT
TRBJ2-5 | . | . | TRBV20-1 | 10 | CSAPSEAQYF | TGCAGTGCTCCTAGTGAGGCCCAGTACTTC
TRBJ1-5 | . | . | TRBV28 | 15 | CASSPPGGSNQPQHF | TGTGCCAGCAGTCCGCCGGGGGGGAGCAATCAGCCCCAGCATTTT
TRBJ1-1 | . | . | TRBV4-3 | 15 | CASSQGRGGRTEAFF | TGCGCCAGCAGCCAAGGGCGAGGGGGACGGACTGAAGCTTTCTTT
TRBJ1-1 | . | . | TRBV19 | 16 | CASKTQGNFMNTEAFF | TGTGCCAGTAAAACGCAGGGTAATTTCATGAACACTGAAGCTTTCTTT
TRBJ1-3 | . | . | TRBV27 | 16 | CASRSLQVLSGNTIYF | TGTGCCAGCAGGTCACTACAGGTCCTCTCTGGAAACACCATATATTTT
TRBJ2-1 | . | TRBD2 | TRBV28 | 14 | CATSSSGLEVEQFF | TGTGCCACCTCCTCCTCGGGACTAGAGGTTGAGCAGTTCTTC
TRBJ1-4 | . | . | TRBV28 | 15 | CASSFVGGRGEKLFF | TGTGCCAGCAGTTTCGTAGGGGGTCGTGGTGAAAAACTGTTTTTT
TRBJ2-1 | . | . | TRBV5-1 | 14 | CASTLTLDPGEQFF | TGCGCCAGCACCCTGACTCTTGATCCGGGTGAGCAGTTCTTC
TRBJ2-5 | once | . | TRBV6-1 | 12 | CASWPGLETQYF | TGTGCCAGCTGGCCAGGGCTAGAGACCCAGTACTTC
TRBJ2-1 | once | . | TRBV5-4 | 13 | CASSLGRFEKQFF | TGTGCCAGCAGCTTGGGCAGGTTTGAGAAGCAGTTCTTC
TRBJ2-6 | few | . | TRBV4-3 | 16 | CASSQKTGSGANVLTF | TGCGCCAGCAGCCAAAAAACAGGATCTGGGGCCAACGTCCTGACTTTC
TRBJ1-1 | . | TRBD1 | TRBV6-5 | 16 | CASSWDRRTVNTEAFF | TGTGCCAGCAGTTGGGACAGAAGGACAGTGAACACTGAAGCTTTCTTT
TRBJ1-4 | . | . | TRBV6-1 | 15 | CASSEGWGLNEKLFF | TGTGCCAGCAGTGAAGGTTGGGGGCTAAACGAAAAACTGTTTTTT
TRBJ2-5 | few | . | TRBV27 | 15 | CASSLTGGAVETQYF | TGTGCCAGCAGTTTAACGGGCGGGGCCGTAGAGACCCAGTACTTC
TRBJ1-1 | . | TRBD1 | TRBV6-6 | 13 | CASRTGIGAEAFF | TGTGCCAGCAGGACAGGGATCGGAGCTGAAGCTTTCTTT
TRBJ2-1 | . | TRBD2 | TRBV18 | 15 | CASSQGLAGLNEQFF | TGTGCCAGCTCACAGGGACTAGCGGGGTTAAATGAGCAGTTCTTC
TRBJ1-2 | . | . | TRBV13 | 13 | CASSPGDDYGYTF | TGTGCCAGCAGCCCAGGGGACGACTATGGCTACACCTTC
TRBJ1-2 | . | . | TRBV18 | 13 | CASSPRAIYGYTF | TGTGCCAGCTCACCACGGGCGATCTATGGCTACACCTTC
TRBJ1-1 | . | . | TRBV7-2 | 14 | CASSFHGTGTEAFF | TGTGCCAGCAGCTTCCACGGCACGGGAACTGAAGCTTTCTTT
TRBJ2-7 | . | TRBD1 | TRBV5-1 | 15 | CASSPGDRPLYEQYF | TGCGCCAGCAGCCCGGGGGACAGGCCGCTATACGAGCAGTACTTC
TRBJ2-1 | once | . | TRBV10-1 | 16 | CASSVRWRHSYNEQFF | TGCGCCAGCAGTGTTAGGTGGCGGCACTCCTACAATGAGCAGTTCTTC
TRBJ1-5 | . | TRBD1 | TRBV5-6 | 16 | CASSPGTGGFNQPQHF | TGTGCCAGCAGCCCCGGGACAGGGGGTTTCAATCAGCCCCAGCATTTT
TRBJ2-5 | . | . | TRBV7-3 | 15 | CASSPQGQGKETQYF | TGTGCCAGCAGCCCTCAAGGTCAGGGAAAAGAGACCCAGTACTTC
TRBJ1-3 | . | . | TRBV6-5 | 14 | CASSSNRVSDTIYF | TGTGCCAGCAGTTCAAACAGGGTGTCGGACACCATATATTTT
TRBJ2-5 | . | . | TRBV1 | 18 | CTSSQGGRLAGKKETQYF | TGCACCAGCAGCCAAGGGGGGCGACTAGCGGGGAAAAAAGAGACCCAGTACTTC
TRBJ2-1 | . | . | TRBV2 | 13 | CASSVADYNEQFF | TGTGCCAGCAGTGTGGCGGATTACAATGAGCAGTTCTTC
TRBJ2-2 | . | TRBD1 | TRBV7-6 | 16 | CASSFAGTGVTGELFF | TGTGCCAGCAGCTTCGCCGGGACAGGGGTTACCGGGGAGCTGTTTTTT
TRBJ1-2 | . | TRBD1 | TRBV7-2 | 16 | CASSLEPGQGKKGYTF | TGTGCCAGCAGCCTAGAGCCGGGACAGGGGAAGAAGGGCTACACCTTC
TRBJ1-2 | . | . | TRBV11-1 | 13 | CASSLRDNRGYTF | TGTGCCAGCAGCCTACGGGACAATCGTGGCTACACCTTC
TRBJ1-6 | . | . | TRBV28 | 15 | CASRPQGTYNSPLHF | TGTGCCAGCAGACCCCAGGGTACCTATAATTCACCCCTCCACTTT
TRBJ1-1 | . | . | TRBV28 | 13 | CASSLYRISEAFF | TGTGCCAGCAGTTTATACAGGATCTCTGAAGCTTTCTTT
TRBJ1-6 | once | . | TRBV27 | 13 | CASTRGYNSPLHF | TGTGCCAGCACCCGGGGGTATAATTCACCCCTCCACTTT
TRBJ2-2 | . | TRBD2 | TRBV7-2 | 15 | CASSLVSSGGGELFF | TGTGCCAGCAGCTTAGTGTCTAGCGGGGGCGGGGAGCTGTTTTTT
TRBJ1-3 | . | . | TRBV4-1 | 15 | CASSHTDSSGNTIYF | TGCGCCAGCAGCCATACTGACAGCTCTGGAAACACCATATATTTT
TRBJ2-1 | . | . | TRBV25-1 | 15 | CASSEGGGRDNEQFF | TGTGCCAGCAGTGAAGGCGGGGGCAGAGACAATGAGCAGTTCTTC
TRBJ1-1 | . | . | TRBV5-4 | 12 | CASSFWRQEAFF | TGTGCCAGCAGCTTCTGGCGGCAGGAAGCTTTCTTT
TRBJ1-6 | . | TRBD1 | TRBV2 | 15 | CASSVGTGRDSPLHF | TGTGCCAGCAGTGTAGGGACAGGGAGGGATTCACCCCTCCACTTT
TRBJ2-3 | . | TRBD2 | TRBV27 | 14 | CASSISGGGYTQYF | TGTGCCAGCAGTATTAGCGGGGGGGGCTATACGCAGTATTTT
TRBJ2-2 | . | TRBD1 | TRBV7-2 | 17 | CASSLTPGQGATGELFF | TGTGCCAGCAGCCTAACTCCGGGACAGGGGGCCACCGGGGAGCTGTTTTTT
TRBJ1-1 | . | . | TRBV28 | 14 | CASSLREEYTEAFF | TGTGCCAGCAGTTTAAGAGAAGAGTACACTGAAGCTTTCTTT
TRBJ2-1 | . | TRBD1 | TRBV14 | 16 | CASSLSRNRGIDEQFF | TGTGCCAGCAGCCTAAGTCGGAACAGGGGGATCGATGAGCAGTTCTTC
TRBJ1-1 | . | . | TRBV4-1 | 14 | CASSQGPIYTEAFF | TGCGCCAGCAGCCAAGGTCCCATTTACACTGAAGCTTTCTTT
TRBJ2-2 | . | . | TRBV4-2 | 16 | CASSQEGGGNAGELFF | TGTGCCAGCAGCCAAGAAGGAGGAGGGAACGCCGGGGAGCTGTTTTTT